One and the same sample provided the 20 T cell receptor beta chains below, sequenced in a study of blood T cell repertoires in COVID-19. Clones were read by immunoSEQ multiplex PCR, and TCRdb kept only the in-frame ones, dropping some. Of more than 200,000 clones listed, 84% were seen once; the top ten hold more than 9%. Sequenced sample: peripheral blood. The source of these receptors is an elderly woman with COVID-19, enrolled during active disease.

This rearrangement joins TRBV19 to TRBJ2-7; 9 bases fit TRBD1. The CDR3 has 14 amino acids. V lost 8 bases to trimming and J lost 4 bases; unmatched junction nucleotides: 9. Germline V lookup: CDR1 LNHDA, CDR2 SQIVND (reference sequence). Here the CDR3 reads CASSRDRAGYEQYF. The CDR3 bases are TGTGCCAGTTCTAGGGACAGGGCGGGATACGAGCAGTACTTC.

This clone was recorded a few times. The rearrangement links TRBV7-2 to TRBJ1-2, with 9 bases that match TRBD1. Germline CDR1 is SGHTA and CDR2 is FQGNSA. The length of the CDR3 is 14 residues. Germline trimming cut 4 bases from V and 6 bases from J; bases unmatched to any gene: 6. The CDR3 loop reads CASSSDRGGHGYTF. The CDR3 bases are TGTGCCAGCAGCTCGGACAGGGGCGGCCATGGCTACACCTTC. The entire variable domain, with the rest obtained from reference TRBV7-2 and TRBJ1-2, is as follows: GAGVSQSPSNKVTEKGKDVELRCDPISGHTALYWYRQSLGQGLEFLIYFQGNSAPDKSGLPSDRFSAERTGGSVSTLTIQRTQQEDSAVYLCASSSDRGGHGYTFGSGTRLTVV.

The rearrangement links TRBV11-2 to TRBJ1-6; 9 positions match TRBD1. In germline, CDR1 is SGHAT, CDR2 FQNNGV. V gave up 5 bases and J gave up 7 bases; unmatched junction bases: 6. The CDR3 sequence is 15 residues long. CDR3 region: CASSAAGTGNSPLHF. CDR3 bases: TGTGCCAGCAGCGCAGCCGGGACAGGGAATTCACCCCTCCACTTT.

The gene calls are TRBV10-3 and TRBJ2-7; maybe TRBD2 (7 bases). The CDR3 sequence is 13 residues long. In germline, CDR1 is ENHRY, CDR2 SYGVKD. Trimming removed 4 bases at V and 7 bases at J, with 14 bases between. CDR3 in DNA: TGTGCCATCAGTGGAGGGGGGGGTGGTGAGCAGTACGTC. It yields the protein CAISGGGGGEQYV.

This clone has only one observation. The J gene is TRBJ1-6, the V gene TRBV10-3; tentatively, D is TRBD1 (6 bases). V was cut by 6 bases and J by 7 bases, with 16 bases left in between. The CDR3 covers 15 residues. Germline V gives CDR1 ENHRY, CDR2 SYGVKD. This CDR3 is CAISGQLSWNSPLHF. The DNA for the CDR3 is TGTGCCATCAGCGGACAGCTTAGCTGGAATTCACCCCTCCACTTT.

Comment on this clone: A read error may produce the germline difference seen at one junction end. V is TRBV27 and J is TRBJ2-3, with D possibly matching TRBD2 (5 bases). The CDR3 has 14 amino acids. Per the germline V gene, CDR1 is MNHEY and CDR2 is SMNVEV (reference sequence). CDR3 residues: CATSPGLGLGTQYF. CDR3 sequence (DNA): TGTGCCACCAGTCCTGGACTGGGGTTGGGTACGCAGTATTTT.

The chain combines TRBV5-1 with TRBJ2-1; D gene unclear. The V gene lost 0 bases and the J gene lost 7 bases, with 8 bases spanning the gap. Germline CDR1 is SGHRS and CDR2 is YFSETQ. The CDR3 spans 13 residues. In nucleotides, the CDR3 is TGCGCCAGCAGCTTGGCGTTTCCTAATGAGCAGTTCTTC. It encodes CASSLAFPNEQFF.

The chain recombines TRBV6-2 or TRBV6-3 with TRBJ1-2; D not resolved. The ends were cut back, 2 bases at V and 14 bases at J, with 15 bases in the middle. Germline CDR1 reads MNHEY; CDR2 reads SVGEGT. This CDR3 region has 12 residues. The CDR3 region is CASSYGTTGETF. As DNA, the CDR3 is TGTGCCAGCAGTTACGGCACAACCGGGGAGACCTTC.

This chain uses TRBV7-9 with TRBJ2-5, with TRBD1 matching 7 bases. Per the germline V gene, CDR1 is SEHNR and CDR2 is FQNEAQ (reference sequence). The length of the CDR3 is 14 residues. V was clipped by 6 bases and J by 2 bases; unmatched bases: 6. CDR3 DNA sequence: TGTGCCAGCAGGTGGACAGGCGGGCAAGAGACCCAGTACTTC. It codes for CASRWTGGQETQYF. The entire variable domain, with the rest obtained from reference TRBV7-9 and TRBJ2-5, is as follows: DTGVSQNPRHKITKRGQNVTFRCDPISEHNRLYWYRQTLGQGPEFLTYFQNEAQLEKSRLLSDRFSAERPKGSFSTLEIQRTEQGDSAMYLCASRWTGGQETQYFGPGTRLLVL.

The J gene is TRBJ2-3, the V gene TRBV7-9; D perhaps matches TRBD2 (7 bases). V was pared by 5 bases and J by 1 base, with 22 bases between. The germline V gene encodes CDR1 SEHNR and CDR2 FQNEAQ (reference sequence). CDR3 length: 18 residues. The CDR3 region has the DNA TGTGCCAGCAGCCTTCCTGATATGGGGGGGCGAGGCACAGATACGCAGTATTTT. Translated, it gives CASSLPDMGGRGTDTQYF.

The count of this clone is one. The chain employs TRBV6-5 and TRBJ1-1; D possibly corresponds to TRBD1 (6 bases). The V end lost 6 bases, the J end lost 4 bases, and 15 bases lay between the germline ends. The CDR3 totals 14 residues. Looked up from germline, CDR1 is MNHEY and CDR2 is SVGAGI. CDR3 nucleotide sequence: TGTGCCAGCAGCCGTCTTCAGGGGATCACTGAAGCTTTCTTT. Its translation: CASSRLQGITEAFF.

CDR3 bases: TGTGCCAGCAGCCGAGGGGGGGCCTACAATGAGCAGTTCTTC. Encoded protein: CASSRGGAYNEQFF. The genes are TRBV7-8 and TRBJ2-1; weak D call: TRBD2 (7 bases). The CDR3 is made up of 14 amino acids. The V end lost 5 bases, the J end lost 2 bases, and 10 bases lay between the germline ends. Looked up from germline, CDR1 is SGHVS and CDR2 is FQNEAQ.

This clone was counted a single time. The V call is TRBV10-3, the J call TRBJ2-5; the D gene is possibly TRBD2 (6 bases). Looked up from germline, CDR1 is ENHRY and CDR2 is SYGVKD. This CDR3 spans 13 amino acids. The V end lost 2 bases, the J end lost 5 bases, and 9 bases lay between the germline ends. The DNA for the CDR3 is TGTGCCATCAGTGAGCGGGGGAGGGAGACCCAGTACTTC. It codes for CAISERGRETQYF.

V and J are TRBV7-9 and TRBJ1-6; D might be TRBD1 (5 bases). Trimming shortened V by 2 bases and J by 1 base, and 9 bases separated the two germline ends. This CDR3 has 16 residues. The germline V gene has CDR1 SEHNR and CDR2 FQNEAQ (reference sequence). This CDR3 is CASSLSTGSYNSPLHF. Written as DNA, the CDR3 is TGTGCCAGCAGCTTAAGTACAGGATCCTATAATTCACCCCTCCACTTT. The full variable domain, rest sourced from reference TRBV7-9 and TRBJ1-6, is DTGVSQNPRHKITKRGQNVTFRCDPISEHNRLYWYRQTLGQGPEFLTYFQNEAQLEKSRLLSDRFSAERPKGSFSTLEIQRTEQGDSAMYLCASSLSTGSYNSPLHFGNGTRLTVT.

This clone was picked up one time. As DNA, the CDR3 is TGTGCCAGCAGCTTATACAGGGGCACAGATACGCAGTATTTT. Amino acid sequence: CASSLYRGTDTQYF. The chain joins TRBV11-2 to TRBJ2-3; possibly TRBD1 for D (6 bases). The germline V gene encodes CDR1 SGHAT and CDR2 FQNNGV. V shed 2 bases and J shed 1 base, with 7 bases lying between them. CDR3 length: 14 amino acids.

CDR3 amino acids: CASSLRRDSLSFRGYTF. The CDR3 nucleotides are TGTGCCAGCAGCTTAAGGCGGGACAGTCTTTCCTTTAGGGGCTACACCTTC. The V gene is TRBV7-9, the J gene TRBJ1-2; 7 positions match TRBD1. CDR3 length equals 17 residues. The ends lost 2 bases at V and 8 bases at J; junction bases unmatched: 17. Germline CDR1 SEHNR, CDR2 FQNEAQ (reference sequence).

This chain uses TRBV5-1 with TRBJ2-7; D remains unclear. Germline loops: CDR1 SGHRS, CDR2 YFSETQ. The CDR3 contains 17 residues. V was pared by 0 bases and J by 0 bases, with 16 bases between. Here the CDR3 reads CASSLVPPSTSSYEQYF. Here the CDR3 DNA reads TGCGCCAGCAGCTTGGTCCCCCCTTCGACAAGCTCCTACGAGCAGTACTTC.

The CDR3 loop reads CASSEGGYGYTF. The CDR3 bases are TGTGCCAGCAGTGAGGGGGGCTATGGCTACACCTTC. J is TRBJ1-2 and V is TRBV2; possible D gene TRBD1, 5 bases. Trimming left V 3 bases short and J 4 bases short, with 6 bases between. CDR1 is SNHLY, CDR2 FYNNEI, per germline. The CDR3 extends over 12 amino acids. Filled out from reference TRBV2 and TRBJ1-2, the complete variable domain reads EPEVTQTPSHQVTQMGQEVILRCVPISNHLYFYWYRQILGQKVEFLVSFYNNEISEKSEIFDDQFSVERPDGSNFTLKIRSTKLEDSAMYFCASSEGGYGYTFGSGTRLTVV.

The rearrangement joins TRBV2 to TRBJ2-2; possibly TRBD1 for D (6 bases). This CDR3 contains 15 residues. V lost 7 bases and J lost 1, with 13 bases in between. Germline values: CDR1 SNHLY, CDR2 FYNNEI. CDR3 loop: CASKVGAGNTGELFF. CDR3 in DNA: TGTGCCAGCAAAGTGGGGGCAGGGAACACCGGGGAGCTGTTTTTT.

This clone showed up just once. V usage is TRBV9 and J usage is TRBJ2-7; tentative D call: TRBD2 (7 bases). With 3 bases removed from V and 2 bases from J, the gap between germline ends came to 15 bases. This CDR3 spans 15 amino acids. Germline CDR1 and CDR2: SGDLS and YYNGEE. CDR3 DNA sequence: TGTGCCAGCAGCGGGCCCCAAGGGGGGGCCTACGAGCAGTACTTC. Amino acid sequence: CASSGPQGGAYEQYF.